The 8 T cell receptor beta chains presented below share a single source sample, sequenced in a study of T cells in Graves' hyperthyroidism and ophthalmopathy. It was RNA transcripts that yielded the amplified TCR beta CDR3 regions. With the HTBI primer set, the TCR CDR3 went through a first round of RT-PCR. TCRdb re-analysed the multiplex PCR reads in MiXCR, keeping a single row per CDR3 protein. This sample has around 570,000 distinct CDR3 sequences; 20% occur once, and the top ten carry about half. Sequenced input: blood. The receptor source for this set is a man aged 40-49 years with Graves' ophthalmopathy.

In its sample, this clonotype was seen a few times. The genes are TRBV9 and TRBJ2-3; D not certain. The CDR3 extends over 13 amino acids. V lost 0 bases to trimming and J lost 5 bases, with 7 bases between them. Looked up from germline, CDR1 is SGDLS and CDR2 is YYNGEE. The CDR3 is CASSVDLGDTQYF. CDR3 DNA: TGTGCCAGCAGCGTAGACTTGGGAGATACGCAGTATTTT.

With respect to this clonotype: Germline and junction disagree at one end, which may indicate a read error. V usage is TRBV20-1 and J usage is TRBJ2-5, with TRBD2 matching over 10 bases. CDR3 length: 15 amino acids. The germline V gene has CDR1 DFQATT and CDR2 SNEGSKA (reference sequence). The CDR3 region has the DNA TGCAGTGCTAGCCTTTCTAGCGGGGGCCAAGGGACCCAGTACTTC. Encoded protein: CSASLSSGGQGTQYF.

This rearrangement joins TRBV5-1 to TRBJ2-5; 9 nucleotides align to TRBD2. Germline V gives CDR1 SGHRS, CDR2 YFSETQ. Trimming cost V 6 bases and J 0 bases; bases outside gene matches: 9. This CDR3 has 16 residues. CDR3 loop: CASTSGGPYDQETQYF. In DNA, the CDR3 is TGCGCCAGCACAAGCGGGGGGCCTTACGACCAAGAGACCCAGTACTTC. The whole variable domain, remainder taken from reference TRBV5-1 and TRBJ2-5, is KAGVTQTPRYLIKTRGQQVTLSCSPISGHRSVSWYQQTPGQGLQFLFEYFSETQRNKGNFPGRFSGRQFSNSRSEMNVSTLELGDSALYLCASTSGGPYDQETQYFGPGTRLLVL.

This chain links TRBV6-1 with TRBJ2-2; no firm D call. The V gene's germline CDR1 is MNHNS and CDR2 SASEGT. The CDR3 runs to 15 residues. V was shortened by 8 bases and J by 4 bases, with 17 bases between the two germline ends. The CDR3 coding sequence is TGTGCCAGCTACCGGGCGGCCCGACCCACCGGGGAGCTGTTTTTT. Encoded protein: CASYRAARPTGELFF.

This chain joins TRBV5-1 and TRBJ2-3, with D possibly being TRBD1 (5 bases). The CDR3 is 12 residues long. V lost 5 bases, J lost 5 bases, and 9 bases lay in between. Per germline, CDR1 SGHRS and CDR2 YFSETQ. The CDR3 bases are TGCGCCAGCAGGACAGCTCAAGATACGCAGTATTTT. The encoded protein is CASRTAQDTQYF.

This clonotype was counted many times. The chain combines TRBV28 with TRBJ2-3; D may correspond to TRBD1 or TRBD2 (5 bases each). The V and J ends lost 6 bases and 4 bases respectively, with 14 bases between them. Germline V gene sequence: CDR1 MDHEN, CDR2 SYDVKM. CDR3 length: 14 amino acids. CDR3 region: CASRVGGTSDTQYF. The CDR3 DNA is TGTGCCAGCAGGGTTGGGGGAACGTCAGATACGCAGTATTTT.

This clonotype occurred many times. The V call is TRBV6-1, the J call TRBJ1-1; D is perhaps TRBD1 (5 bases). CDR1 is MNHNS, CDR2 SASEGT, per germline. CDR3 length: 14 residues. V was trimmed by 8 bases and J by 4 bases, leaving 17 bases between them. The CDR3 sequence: CASRGVSGGTEAFF. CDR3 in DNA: TGTGCCAGCCGAGGGGTTAGTGGGGGCACTGAAGCTTTCTTT.

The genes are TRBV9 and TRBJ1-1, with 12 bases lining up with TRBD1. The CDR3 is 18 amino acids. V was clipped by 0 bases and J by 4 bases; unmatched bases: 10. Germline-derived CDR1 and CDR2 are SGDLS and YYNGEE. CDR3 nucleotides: TGTGCCAGCAGCGTAGCTAGGGGACAGGGGGCAGGGAGCACTGAAGCTTTCTTT. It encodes CASSVARGQGAGSTEAFF. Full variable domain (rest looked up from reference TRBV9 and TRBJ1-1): DSGVTQTPKHLITATGQRVTLRCSPRSGDLSVYWYQQSLDQGLQFLIQYYNGEERAKGNILERFSAQQFPDLHSELNLSSLELGDSALYFCASSVARGQGAGSTEAFFGQGTRLTVV.